The 25 T cell receptor beta chains given below trace back to one sample, sequenced in a study of blood T cell repertoires in COVID-19. Sequencing was performed with immunoSEQ multiplex PCR; in TCRdb, only in-frame clones are kept and a portion is missing. The sample includes hundreds of thousands of clones, about 86% of them seen just once. The specimen sequenced was peripheral blood. These receptors all stem from a woman in her 30s who had recovered from COVID-19.

The sample holds a few counts of this clone. V usage is TRBV19 and J usage is TRBJ1-1; D perhaps matches TRBD1 (6 bases). This CDR3 is 15 amino acids long. The V and J ends lost 1 base and 3 bases respectively, with 12 bases between them. Germline V lookup: CDR1 LNHDA, CDR2 SQIVND (reference sequence). CDR3 amino acids: CASSIGPTGHTEAFF. CDR3 DNA sequence: TGTGCCAGTAGTATAGGCCCCACAGGGCACACTGAAGCTTTCTTT.

The chain couples TRBV28 to TRBJ1-5; 8 bases map to TRBD1. CDR1 and CDR2 from the germline V gene are MDHEN and SYDVKM. The CDR3 covers 13 residues. The V and J ends lost 10 bases and 4 bases, in that order; junction bases with no gene match: 6. Here the CDR3 reads CATPDRENQPQHF. The CDR3 DNA sequence: TGTGCCACCCCGGACAGGGAAAATCAGCCCCAGCATTTT.

The chain carries TRBV6-6 and TRBJ1-1, with a weak D call TRBD1 (6 bases). The CDR3 is 14 amino acids. Germline V gives CDR1 MNHNY, CDR2 SVGAGI (reference sequence). Trimming shortened V by 7 bases and J by 6 bases, and 18 bases separated the two germline ends. The CDR3 DNA is TGTGCCAGCAACCACAGGGTAATTTGGGCTGAAGCTTTCTTT. Translation gives CASNHRVIWAEAFF.

This clone was seen a single time. The rearrangement links TRBV24-1 to TRBJ2-2; D is undetermined. The germline CDR1 and CDR2 sequences are KGHDR and SFDVKD. With 4 bases removed from V and 3 bases from J, the gap between germline ends came to 14 bases. The length of the CDR3 is 16 residues. The CDR3 sequence is CATSEYDTIDTGELFF. In DNA, the CDR3 is TGTGCCACCAGTGAGTACGACACGATAGACACCGGGGAGCTGTTTTTT.

The chain is built from TRBV27 and TRBJ2-7; D might be TRBD1 (6 bases). This CDR3 has 15 residues. Germline values: CDR1 MNHEY, CDR2 SMNVEV (reference sequence). Trimming took 5 bases from V and 0 from J, leaving 14 bases between them. The CDR3 DNA sequence: TGTGCCAGCAGTGCTTCAGGACAGAGCTCCTACGAGCAGTACTTC. It translates to CASSASGQSSYEQYF.

The V call is TRBV11-3, the J call TRBJ2-2; 7 bases map to TRBD2. The germline CDR1 and CDR2 sequences are SGHNT and YENEEA. V dropped 0 bases and J dropped 5; count of bases not matched to a gene: 6. This CDR3 is built from 16 residues. CDR3 residues: CASSLEGRVRTGELFF. DNA for the CDR3: TGTGCCAGCAGCTTAGAGGGGAGGGTGAGGACCGGGGAGCTGTTTTTT. Supplemented by reference TRBV11-3 and TRBJ2-2, the full variable domain reads EAGVVQSPRYKIIEKKQPVAFWCNPISGHNTLYWYLQNLGQGPELLIRYENEEAVDDSQLPKDRFSAERLKGVDSTLKIQPAELGDSAVYLCASSLEGRVRTGELFFGEGSRLTVL.

The chain combines TRBV29-1 with TRBJ2-2; D is possibly TRBD1 (6 bases). This CDR3 is built from 13 residues. V lost 6 bases to trimming and J lost 1 base, with 9 bases between them. Germline V gene lookup returns CDR1 SQVTM and CDR2 ANQGSEA. Here the CDR3 reads CSVVGQNTGELFF. CDR3 in DNA: TGCAGCGTGGTGGGACAGAACACCGGGGAGCTGTTTTTT.

This clone has only one observation. The V and J genes are TRBV27 and TRBJ1-2; D is perhaps TRBD1 (5 bases). The CDR3 runs to 13 residues. Germline V lookup: CDR1 MNHEY, CDR2 SMNVEV (reference sequence). The germline V and J ends were trimmed by 4 bases and 6 bases, with 12 bases remaining between them. CDR3: CASSSTVINGYTF. CDR3 sequence (DNA): TGTGCCAGCAGTTCGACAGTTATCAATGGCTACACCTTC.

The chain employs TRBV6-5 and TRBJ2-5; TRBD1 matches 9 bases. CDR1 and CDR2 from the germline V gene are MNHEY and SVGAGI. V was pared by 0 bases and J by 5 bases, with 4 bases of the junction left unmatched. This CDR3 spans 15 amino acids. The CDR3 DNA follows: TGTGCCAGCAGTTACTCCGTGGGGACAGGGGAGACCCAGTACTTC. Residues: CASSYSVGTGETQYF.

Concerning this clone: Other DNA sequences of this sample code for an identical CDR3. This chain joins TRBV27 and TRBJ2-3, with D tentatively TRBD1 (6 bases). Germline V CDR1 and CDR2: MNHEY, SMNVEV (reference sequence). The CDR3 consists of 12 residues. Trimming shortened V by 6 bases and J by 5 bases, and 9 bases separated the two germline ends. The CDR3 region is CASSPQGDTQYF. The CDR3 DNA sequence: TGTGCCAGCAGCCCACAGGGAGATACGCAGTATTTT.

This clone was counted once. J is TRBJ2-5 and V is TRBV19, with 12 nucleotides matching TRBD1. After removal of 5 bases from V and 6 bases from J, the junction contained 4 bases not matched to a gene. The CDR3 loop spans 14 amino acids. CDR1 is LNHDA and CDR2 is SQIVND in the germline V gene (reference sequence). CDR3 in DNA: TGTGCCAGTAGTGGGACAGGGGGCTTGCAGACCCAGTACTTC. Protein: CASSGTGGLQTQYF.

This clone was seen a single time. V is TRBV6-5 and J is TRBJ1-6; D uncertain. Trimming left V 10 bases short and J 1 base short, with 8 bases between. Germline CDR1 reads MNHEY; CDR2 reads SVGAGI. This CDR3 contains 13 residues. Here the CDR3 DNA reads TGTGCCACGAAACGGTCCTATAATTCACCCCTCCACTTT. Translating gives CATKRSYNSPLHF.

This chain uses TRBV19 with TRBJ2-2, with 10 positions matching TRBD2. Germline-derived CDR1 and CDR2 are LNHDA and SQIVND (reference sequence). V dropped 2 bases and J dropped 5; count of bases not matched to a gene: 14. This CDR3 is 19 amino acids long. The CDR3 region is CASSIRLAGGPFWTGELFF. The CDR3 bases are TGTGCCAGTAGTATACGTTTAGCGGGAGGCCCATTTTGGACCGGGGAGCTGTTTTTT.

CDR3 region: CASSRQAQETQYF. CDR3 nucleotides: TGTGCCAGCAGTAGGCAAGCGCAAGAGACCCAGTACTTC. J is TRBJ2-5 and V is TRBV12-3 or TRBV12-4; D is uncertain. Trimming pared 5 bases from V and 2 bases from J, leaving 9 bases between. This CDR3 comprises 13 residues.

V and J are TRBV6-6 and TRBJ2-3; 7 bases line up with TRBD2. Germline V gene data show CDR1 as MNHNY and CDR2 as SVGAGI (reference sequence). CDR3 size: 16 residues. The trim removed 0 bases at V and 2 bases at J, leaving 5 bases unmatched. The CDR3 reads CASSYSVAGFTDTQYF. The DNA for the CDR3 is TGTGCCAGCAGTTACTCTGTAGCGGGTTTCACAGATACGCAGTATTTT.

The V and J genes are TRBV10-3 and TRBJ1-6; 10 bases are a match to TRBD1. CDR1 is ENHRY, CDR2 SYGVKD, per germline. The CDR3 consists of 13 residues. With 6 bases clipped from V and 8 bases from J, the junction kept 1 base outside the gene matches. As DNA, the CDR3 is TGTGCCATCAGCGGACAGGGGGATTCACCCCTCCACTTT. Protein product: CAISGQGDSPLHF.

The V and J genes are TRBV5-4 and TRBJ1-1; TRBD1 might be the D (6 bases). The germline V gene encodes CDR1 SGHNT and CDR2 YYREEE (reference sequence). Trimming removed 5 bases from V and 4 bases from J, with 9 bases in between. The length of the CDR3 is 12 residues. The CDR3 here is CASSQGLTEAFF. CDR3 bases: TGTGCCAGCAGTCAGGGGCTCACTGAAGCTTTCTTT.

There are a few counts of this clone. The gene calls are TRBV3-1 (or the pseudogene TRBV3-2) and TRBJ1-5; D unclear. There are 12 residues in the CDR3. V gave up 4 bases and J gave up 5 bases, with 6 bases separating them. Germline values: CDR1 LGHDT, CDR2 YNNKEL (reference sequence). The CDR3 loop is CASSLSDQPQHF. The DNA of the CDR3 is TGTGCCAGCAGCCTCTCTGATCAGCCCCAGCATTTT.

About this clone itself: The junction does not match germline at one end; this may be a read error. The chain joins TRBV7-3 to TRBJ2-1, with TRBD1 matching over 7 bases. Looked up from germline, CDR1 is SGHTA and CDR2 is FQGTGA. The CDR3 runs to 16 residues. Here the CDR3 reads CASSLGTAPSFNEQFF. In nucleotides, the CDR3 is TGTGCCAGCAGCCTGGGGACAGCACCTTCCTTCAATGAGCAGTTCTTC.

V usage is TRBV5-4 and J usage is TRBJ2-1; the match to TRBD1 covers 9 bases. This CDR3 contains 15 residues. The germline CDR1 and CDR2 sequences are SGHNT and YYREEE (reference sequence). V lost 6 bases to trimming and J lost 3 bases; unmatched junction nucleotides: 7. The CDR3 bases are TGTGCCAGCACCTACCCGACAGGGGGCTACAATGAGCAGTTCTTC. It translates to CASTYPTGGYNEQFF. The full variable domain, completed using reference TRBV5-4 and TRBJ2-1, is ETGVTQSPTHLIKTRGQQVTLRCSSQSGHNTVSWYQQALGQGPQFIFQYYREEENGRGNFPPRFSGLQFPNYSSELNVNALELDDSALYLCASTYPTGGYNEQFFGPGTRLTVL.

The chain carries TRBV29-1 and TRBJ2-2; 7 positions match TRBD1. The CDR3 runs 15 residues. V shed 2 bases and J 1 base; nucleotides not matched to a gene: 4. Per the germline V gene, CDR1 is SQVTM and CDR2 is ANQGSEA. Here the CDR3 DNA reads TGCAGCGTTGAAATGTGGGACAGGAACACCGGGGAGCTGTTTTTT. This gives the protein CSVEMWDRNTGELFF.

This clone was detected a few times. The same CDR3 also results from other DNA sequences found in this sample. The V and J genes are TRBV4-2 and TRBJ2-7, with unresolved D. V shed 4 bases and J shed 0 bases, with 10 bases lying between them. This CDR3 is built from 14 residues. Germline V gene sequence: CDR1 LGHNA, CDR2 YNFKEQ. Here the CDR3 DNA reads TGTGCCAGCAGCCGCGGCACCAGCTCCTACGAGCAGTACTTC. This translates into CASSRGTSSYEQYF.

The rearrangement joins TRBV4-1 to TRBJ2-5; the D gene is possibly TRBD1 (5 bases). The CDR3 contains 15 residues. Germline V lookup: CDR1 MGHRA, CDR2 YSYEKL. Trimming took off 3 bases at V and 5 bases at J, with 16 bases between the two ends. The CDR3 bases are TGCGCCAGCAGCCAGGGGCAGAGTTGGACGGAGACCCAGTACTTC. As protein: CASSQGQSWTETQYF.

The rearrangement links TRBV5-6 to TRBJ2-7; a possible D gene is TRBD1 (5 bases). The germline CDR1 and CDR2 sequences are SGHDT and YYEEEE. Trimming left V 2 bases short and J 0 bases short, with 12 bases between. This CDR3 is 15 amino acids long. The DNA of the CDR3 is TGTGCCAGCAGCTTAAATCTGGACAACTCCTACGAGCAGTACTTC. Translation gives CASSLNLDNSYEQYF. The entire variable domain, with the rest obtained from reference TRBV5-6 and TRBJ2-7, is as follows: DAGVTQSPTHLIKTRGQQVTLRCSPKSGHDTVSWYQQALGQGPQFIFQYYEEEERQRGNFPDRFSGHQFPNYSSELNVNALLLGDSALYLCASSLNLDNSYEQYFGPGTRLTVT.

The chain links TRBV9 to TRBJ1-2; perhaps TRBD1 as D (6 bases). The CDR3 covers 15 residues. V was trimmed by 6 bases and J by 7 bases, leaving 22 bases between them. Germline loops: CDR1 SGDLS, CDR2 YYNGEE. CDR3 protein: CASTWGQDLGFGYTF. For the CDR3, the DNA is TGTGCCAGCACATGGGGGCAGGATCTAGGGTTTGGCTACACCTTC.